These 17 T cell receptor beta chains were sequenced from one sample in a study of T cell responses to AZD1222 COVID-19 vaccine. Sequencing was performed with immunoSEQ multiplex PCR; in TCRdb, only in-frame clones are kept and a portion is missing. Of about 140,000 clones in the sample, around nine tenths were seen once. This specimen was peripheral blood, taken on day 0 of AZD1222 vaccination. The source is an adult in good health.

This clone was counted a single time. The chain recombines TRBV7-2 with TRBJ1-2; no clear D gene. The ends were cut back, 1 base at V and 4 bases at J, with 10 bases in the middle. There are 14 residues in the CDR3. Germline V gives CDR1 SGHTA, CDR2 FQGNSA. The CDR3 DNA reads TGTGCCAGCAGCTTAGGTCCCTTCATCTATGGCTACACCTTC. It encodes CASSLGPFIYGYTF.

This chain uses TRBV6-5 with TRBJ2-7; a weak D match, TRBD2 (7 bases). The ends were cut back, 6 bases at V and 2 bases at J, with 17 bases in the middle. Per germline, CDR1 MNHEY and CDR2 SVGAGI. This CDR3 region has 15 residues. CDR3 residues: CASRKHREGAYEQYF. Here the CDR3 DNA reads TGTGCCAGCAGAAAACACAGGGAGGGAGCCTACGAGCAGTACTTC.

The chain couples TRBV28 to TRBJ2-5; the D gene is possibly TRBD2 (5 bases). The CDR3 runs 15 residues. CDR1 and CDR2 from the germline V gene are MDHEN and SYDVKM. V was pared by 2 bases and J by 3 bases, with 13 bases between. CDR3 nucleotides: TGTGCCAGCAGTTTACCCCGGGGTAGCAAAGAGACCCAGTACTTC. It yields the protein CASSLPRGSKETQYF.

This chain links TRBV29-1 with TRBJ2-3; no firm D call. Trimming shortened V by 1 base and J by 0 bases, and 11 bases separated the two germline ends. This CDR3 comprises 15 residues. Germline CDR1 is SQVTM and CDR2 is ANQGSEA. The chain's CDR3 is CSVEGFKPSTDTQYF. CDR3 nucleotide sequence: TGCAGCGTTGAAGGTTTTAAGCCTAGCACAGATACGCAGTATTTT.

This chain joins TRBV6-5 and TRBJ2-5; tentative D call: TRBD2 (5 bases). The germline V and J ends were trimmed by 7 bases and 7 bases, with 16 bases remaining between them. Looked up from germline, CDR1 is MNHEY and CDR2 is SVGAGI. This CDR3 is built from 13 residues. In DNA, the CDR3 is TGTGCCAGCATGAGGGAGCTGGGCGGGACCCAGTACTTC. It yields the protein CASMRELGGTQYF.

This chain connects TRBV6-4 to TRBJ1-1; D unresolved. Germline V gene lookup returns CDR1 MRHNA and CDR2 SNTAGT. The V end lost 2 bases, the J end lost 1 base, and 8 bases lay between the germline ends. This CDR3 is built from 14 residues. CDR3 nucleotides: TGTGCCAGCAGTGACACAGACAAGAACACTGAAGCTTTCTTT. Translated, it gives CASSDTDKNTEAFF.

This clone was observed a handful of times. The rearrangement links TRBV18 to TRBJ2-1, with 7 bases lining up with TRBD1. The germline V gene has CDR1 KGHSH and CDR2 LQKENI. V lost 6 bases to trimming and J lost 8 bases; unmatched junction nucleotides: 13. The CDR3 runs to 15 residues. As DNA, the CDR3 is TGTGCCAGCTCGTCGAAACAGGGGATCAGCGATGAGCAGTTCTTC. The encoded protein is CASSSKQGISDEQFF. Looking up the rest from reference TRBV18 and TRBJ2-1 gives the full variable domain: NAGVMQNPRHLVRRRGQEARLRCSPMKGHSHVYWYRQLPEEGLKFMVYLQKENIIDESGMPKERFSAEFPKEGPSILRIQQVVRGDSAAYFCASSSKQGISDEQFFGPGTRLTVL.

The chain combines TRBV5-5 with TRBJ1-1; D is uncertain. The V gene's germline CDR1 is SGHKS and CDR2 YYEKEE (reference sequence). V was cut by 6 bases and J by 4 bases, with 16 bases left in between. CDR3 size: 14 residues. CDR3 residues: CASIPTGESTEAFF. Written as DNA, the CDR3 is TGTGCCAGCATCCCCACCGGAGAGAGCACTGAAGCTTTCTTT.

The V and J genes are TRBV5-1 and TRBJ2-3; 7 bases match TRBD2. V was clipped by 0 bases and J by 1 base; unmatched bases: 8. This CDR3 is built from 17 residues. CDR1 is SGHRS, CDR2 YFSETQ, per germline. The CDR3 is CASSLGVGGRGTDTQYF. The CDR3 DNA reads TGCGCCAGCAGCTTGGGAGTGGGCGGGAGAGGCACAGATACGCAGTATTTT. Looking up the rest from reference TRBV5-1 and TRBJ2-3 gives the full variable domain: KAGVTQTPRYLIKTRGQQVTLSCSPISGHRSVSWYQQTPGQGLQFLFEYFSETQRNKGNFPGRFSGRQFSNSRSEMNVSTLELGDSALYLCASSLGVGGRGTDTQYFGPGTRLTVL.

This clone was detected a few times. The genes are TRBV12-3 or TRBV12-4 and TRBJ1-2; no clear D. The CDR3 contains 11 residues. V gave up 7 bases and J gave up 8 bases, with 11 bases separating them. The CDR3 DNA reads TGTGCCAGCACCCTCGCCGGAGGCTACACCTTC. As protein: CASTLAGGYTF.

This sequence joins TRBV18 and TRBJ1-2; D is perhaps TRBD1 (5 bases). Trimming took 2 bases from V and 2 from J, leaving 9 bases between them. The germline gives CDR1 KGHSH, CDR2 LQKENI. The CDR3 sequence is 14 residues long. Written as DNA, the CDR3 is TGTGCCAGCTCACCAGGGGGGAACAACTATGGCTACACCTTC. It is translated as CASSPGGNNYGYTF.

The CDR3 DNA is TGTGCCAGTAGTCACATGTCGGGGAGAGAGACCCAGTACTTC. It yields the protein CASSHMSGRETQYF. The rearrangement joins TRBV19 to TRBJ2-5; tentatively, D is TRBD2 (5 bases). V lost 5 bases and J lost 4, with 14 bases in between. The CDR3 is made up of 14 amino acids. Per the germline V gene, CDR1 is LNHDA and CDR2 is SQIVND (reference sequence).

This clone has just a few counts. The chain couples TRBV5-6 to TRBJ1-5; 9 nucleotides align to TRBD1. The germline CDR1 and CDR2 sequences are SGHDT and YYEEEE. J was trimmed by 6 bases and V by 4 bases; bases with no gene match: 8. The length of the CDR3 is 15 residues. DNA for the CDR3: TGTGCCAGCAGCGCCCGGACAGGGGCCTTTCAGCCCCAGCATTTT. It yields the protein CASSARTGAFQPQHF. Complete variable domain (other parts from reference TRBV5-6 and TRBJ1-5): DAGVTQSPTHLIKTRGQQVTLRCSPKSGHDTVSWYQQALGQGPQFIFQYYEEEERQRGNFPDRFSGHQFPNYSSELNVNALLLGDSALYLCASSARTGAFQPQHFGDGTRLSIL.

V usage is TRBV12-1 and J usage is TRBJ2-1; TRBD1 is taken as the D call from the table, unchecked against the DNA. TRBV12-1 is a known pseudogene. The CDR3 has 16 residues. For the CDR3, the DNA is TGTGCCAGCAGCCGGCAGGGGCAGTTGGCCGGGGATGAGCAGTTCTTC. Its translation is CASSRQGQLAGDEQFF.

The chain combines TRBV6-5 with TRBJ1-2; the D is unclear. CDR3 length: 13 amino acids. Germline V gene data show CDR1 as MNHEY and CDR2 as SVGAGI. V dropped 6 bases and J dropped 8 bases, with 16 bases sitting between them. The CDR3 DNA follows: TGTGCCAGCAGCCAAGTGGTGCAGGACGGCTACACCTTC. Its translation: CASSQVVQDGYTF.

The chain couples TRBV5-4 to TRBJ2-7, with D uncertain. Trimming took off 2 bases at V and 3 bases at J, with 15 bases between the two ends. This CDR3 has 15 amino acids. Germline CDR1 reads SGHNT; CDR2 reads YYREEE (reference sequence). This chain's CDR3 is CASSFRVGGSYEQYF. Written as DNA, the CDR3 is TGTGCCAGCAGCTTCCGGGTGGGTGGCAGCTACGAGCAGTACTTC. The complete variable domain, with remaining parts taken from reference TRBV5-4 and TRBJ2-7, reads ETGVTQSPTHLIKTRGQQVTLRCSSQSGHNTVSWYQQALGQGPQFIFQYYREEENGRGNFPPRFSGLQFPNYSSELNVNALELDDSALYLCASSFRVGGSYEQYFGPGTRLTVT.

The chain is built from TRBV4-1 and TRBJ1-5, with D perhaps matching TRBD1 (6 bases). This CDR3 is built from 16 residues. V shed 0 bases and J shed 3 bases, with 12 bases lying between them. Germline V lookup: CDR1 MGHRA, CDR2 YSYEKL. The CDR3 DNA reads TGCGCCAGCAGCCAAGATGGTGGACAGTTCAATCAGCCCCAGCATTTT. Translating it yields CASSQDGGQFNQPQHF.